Each of the 21 T cell receptor beta chains below was sequenced from the same sample in a study of blood T cells in healthy people across ages. Using a J-beta primer mix together with a sample-barcoded 5' primer, a second PCR was run for about 6 to 12 cycles. TCRdb analysed the 5' RACE reads with MiXCR anew, one entry per CDR3 protein. The repertoire holds roughly 2 million distinct CDR3 sequences, with around 48% as singletons. Sample: blood. The receptors come from a woman aged 40-49 years in good health.

The chain carries TRBV6-5 and TRBJ1-2; the match to TRBD1 covers 7 bases. Per the germline V gene, CDR1 is MNHEY and CDR2 is SVGAGI. V lost 6 bases and J lost 4; bases outside the gene matches: 8. The CDR3 loop spans 14 amino acids. CDR3 protein: CASSLTGRGYGYTF. Written as DNA, the CDR3 is TGTGCCAGCAGCTTGACAGGGCGGGGCTATGGCTACACCTTC.

The chain couples TRBV28 to TRBJ2-7, with D perhaps matching TRBD2 (6 bases). The germline V and J ends were trimmed by 4 bases and 0 bases, with 16 bases remaining between them. From germline, CDR1 is MDHEN and CDR2 SYDVKM. The CDR3 is 16 amino acids. The CDR3, as DNA: TGTGCCAGCAGTTCCCGACCCCTAGCGAGCTCCTACGAGCAGTACTTC. Translation gives CASSSRPLASSYEQYF.

V gene TRBV29-1 combines with J gene TRBJ2-7, with D perhaps being TRBD1 or TRBD2 (7 bases each). The J call may not be correct, given that the DNA end is closer to TRBJ2-4. This CDR3 comprises 17 residues. Germline CDR1 and CDR2: SQVTM and ANQGSEA. The DNA for the CDR3 is TGCAGCGTTGGTCTAGGGGAGGGGGCGGGGAGGTCGGACATTCAGTACTTC. Translating gives CSVGLGEGAGRSDIQYF.

The chain recombines TRBV12-3 or TRBV12-4 with TRBJ2-7; D is possibly TRBD1 (6 bases). Trimming left V 3 bases short and J 9 bases short, with 18 bases between. The CDR3 extends over 14 amino acids. The CDR3 DNA follows: TGTGCCAGCAGTTTCTCACAGGGTTCCGGCGGGCAGTACTTC. It is translated as CASSFSQGSGGQYF.

This chain connects TRBV12-3 or TRBV12-4 to TRBJ2-7; D is undetermined. V lost 1 base to trimming and J lost 4 bases, with 17 bases between them. This CDR3 has 16 residues. The CDR3 region has the DNA TGTGCCAGCAGTTTAGGGCAGATAAGGGTCTTGTACGAGCAGTACTTC. Its protein is CASSLGQIRVLYEQYF.

V and J are TRBV27 and TRBJ1-6; tentative D call: TRBD1 (5 bases). V lost 1 base and J lost 7, with 17 bases in between. This CDR3 has 17 residues. The germline V gene has CDR1 MNHEY and CDR2 SMNVEV (reference sequence). In DNA, the CDR3 is TGTGCCAGCAGTTTATTAGCGCAGGGAATGAAGAATTCACCCCTCCACTTT. It specifies CASSLLAQGMKNSPLHF.

This chain joins TRBV9 and TRBJ2-1; 10 bases map to TRBD2. Germline V gene lookup returns CDR1 SGDLS and CDR2 YYNGEE. Unmatched junction bases numbered 3, after V lost 1 base and J lost 5 bases. The CDR3 spans 15 residues. The CDR3 region has the DNA TGTGCCAGCAGCGTAAGTCTAGCGGGGGACAATGAGCAGTTCTTC. It translates to CASSVSLAGDNEQFF.

J is TRBJ1-6 and V is TRBV27; no definite D call. CDR1 MNHEY and CDR2 SMNVEV come from the germline V gene (reference sequence). V was pared by 2 bases and J by 3 bases, with 14 bases between. The CDR3 has 17 amino acids. CDR3 DNA: TGTGCCAGCAGTTTAGAGACGCCAGAGTTCTATAATTCACCCCTCCACTTT. Translated: CASSLETPEFYNSPLHF.

The chain couples TRBV5-1 to TRBJ1-2; D remains unclear. V gave up 4 bases and J gave up 6 bases, with 25 bases separating them. The CDR3 has 17 amino acids. CDR1 is SGHRS and CDR2 is YFSETQ in the germline V gene. The CDR3 reads CASSLGLGPANYDGYTF. The CDR3 DNA follows: TGCGCCAGCAGCCTGGGCCTAGGGCCGGCGAACTACGATGGCTACACCTTC. Together with reference TRBV5-1 and TRBJ1-2, the CDR3 gives the full variable domain: KAGVTQTPRYLIKTRGQQVTLSCSPISGHRSVSWYQQTPGQGLQFLFEYFSETQRNKGNFPGRFSGRQFSNSRSEMNVSTLELGDSALYLCASSLGLGPANYDGYTFGSGTRLTVV.

The chain employs TRBV6-5 and TRBJ2-6; the D gene is possibly TRBD1 (5 bases). Trimming cost V 6 bases and J 3 bases, with 15 bases left between them. Germline lookup yields CDR1 MNHEY and CDR2 SVGAGI. The CDR3 sequence is 16 residues long. CDR3 residues: CASRDNEMVGANVLTF. The CDR3 DNA is TGTGCCAGCAGGGACAACGAAATGGTTGGGGCCAACGTCCTGACTTTC.

V is TRBV5-8 and J is TRBJ2-1, with D maybe TRBD2 (7 bases). CDR1 and CDR2 (germline): SGHTS, YDEGEE. The CDR3 has 14 amino acids. Trimming took off 7 bases at V and 5 bases at J, with 16 bases between the two ends. The CDR3 is CASVGGGHHNEQFF. Written as DNA, the CDR3 is TGTGCCAGCGTAGGGGGGGGACACCACAATGAGCAGTTCTTC.

This clonotype was recorded at least ten times. The chain joins TRBV6-6 to TRBJ1-2; 7 bases are a match to TRBD1. The J segment lost 4 bases and the V segment lost 6 bases, leaving 8 bases of the junction unmatched. CDR1 is MNHNY, CDR2 SVGAGI, per germline (reference sequence). This CDR3 is built from 14 residues. CDR3 in amino acids: CASSQTGQSYGYTF. The CDR3 DNA reads as TGTGCCAGCAGCCAAACGGGACAGAGCTATGGCTACACCTTC.

Details on this clonotype: A single base separates this from a much larger clone, so it may be a read error. The CDR3 is CASRVSGTLEQYF. DNA of the CDR3: TGTGCCAGCAGGGTAAGCGGGACGCTCGAGCAGTACTTC. J is TRBJ2-4 and V is TRBV25-1, with 7 bases aligning to TRBD2. Near its end, the DNA agrees better with TRBJ2-7, so the J call may be wrong. CDR3 length equals 13 residues. The germline V gene encodes CDR1 MGHDK and CDR2 SYGVNS.

This clonotype came up a few times. A single base separates this from a much larger clone, so it may be a read error. The CDR3 loop reads CASSSGQEGNEQYF. In DNA form, the CDR3 reads TGTGCCAGCAGTTCGGGACAGGAAGGGAATGAGCAGTACTTC. The chain links TRBV6-6 to TRBJ2-7; 8 bases map to TRBD1. The CDR3 runs to 14 residues. The germline gives CDR1 MNHNY, CDR2 SVGAGI (reference sequence). The junction had 9 bases not matched to a gene; V was cut back by 4 bases and J by 7 bases.

Remarks on this clonotype: One end of the junction fails to match germline, which may point to a read error. The V call is TRBV12-3 or TRBV12-4, the J call TRBJ1-1, with D possibly TRBD1 on 6 matching bases. This CDR3 comprises 16 residues. The CDR3 sequence is CDSSDPRRGWNTEAFF. The CDR3 DNA sequence: TGTGACAGCAGTGACCCTCGCAGGGGCTGGAACACTGAAGCTTTCTTT.

The V call is TRBV13, the J call TRBJ2-3; D is perhaps TRBD2 (7 bases). The V and J ends lost 5 bases and 6 bases respectively, with 15 bases between them. This CDR3 spans 14 amino acids. CDR1 PRHDT and CDR2 FYEKMQ come from the germline V gene (reference sequence). The CDR3 here is CASSRGGGMDTQYF. The CDR3, as DNA: TGTGCCAGCAGCCGGGGAGGGGGGATGGATACGCAGTATTTT.

The rearrangement links TRBV9 to TRBJ2-3; TRBD1 agrees at 8 bases. J was trimmed by 2 bases and V by 7 bases; bases with no gene match: 6. The CDR3 has 14 amino acids. The germline CDR1 and CDR2 sequences are SGDLS and YYNGEE. In nucleotides, the CDR3 is TGTGCCAGCCAGACAGGGGCCGTCACAGATACGCAGTATTTT. Protein sequence: CASQTGAVTDTQYF.

This clonotype showed up just a few times. The chain carries TRBV28 and TRBJ2-3; 7 bases align to TRBD2. Germline V gene lookup returns CDR1 MDHEN and CDR2 SYDVKM. The CDR3 runs 13 residues. With V trimmed by 7 bases and J by 8 bases, 9 bases remained unmatched. CDR3 DNA sequence: TGTGCCAGCATCACTGGGGGGGAAGGTACGCAGTATTTT. This encodes CASITGGEGTQYF.

Concerning this clonotype: Since a much larger clone is just one base distant, this may be a read error. The chain joins TRBV5-1 to TRBJ2-6; D unclear. Trimming shortened V by 0 bases and J by 2 bases, and 6 bases separated the two germline ends. Germline CDR1 and CDR2: SGHRS and YFSETQ. This CDR3 is built from 15 residues. The CDR3 bases are TGCGCCAGCAGCTTGGAAGTTGCTGGGGCCAACGTCCTGACTTTC. Translated: CASSLEVAGANVLTF.

The sample holds a few counts of this clonotype. The chain uses TRBV29-1 and TRBJ2-5; no clear D. Gene TRBJ2-7 matches the end of the DNA better, so the J call may be wrong. CDR3 length: 12 amino acids. Germline CDR1 SQVTM, CDR2 ANQGSEA. The CDR3 is CSAGNRTYEQYF. In DNA form, the CDR3 reads TGCAGCGCTGGAAACCGGACCTACGAGCAGTACTTC.

This clonotype came up many times. The rearrangement links TRBV10-3 to TRBJ2-7; D gene ambiguous. CDR1 and CDR2 from the germline V gene are ENHRY and SYGVKD. This CDR3 has 13 amino acids. The V end lost 3 bases, the J end lost 2 bases, and 8 bases lay between the germline ends. CDR3 bases: TGTGCCATCAGTGATCGTGGTACCTACGAGCAGTACTTC. Its translation is CAISDRGTYEQYF.